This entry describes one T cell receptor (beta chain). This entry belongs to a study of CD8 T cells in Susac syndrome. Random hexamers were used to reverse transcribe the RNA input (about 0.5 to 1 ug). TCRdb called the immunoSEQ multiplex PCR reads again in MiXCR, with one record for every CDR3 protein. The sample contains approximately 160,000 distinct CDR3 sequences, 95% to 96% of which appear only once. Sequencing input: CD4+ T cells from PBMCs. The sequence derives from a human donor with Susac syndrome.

CDR3 DNA: TGCGCCAGCAGCTTGGGGATGAGCCCAGATACGCAGTATTTT. Translation gives CASSLGMSPDTQYF. The gene calls are TRBV5-1 and TRBJ2-3; D uncertain. This CDR3 region has 14 residues. CDR1 and CDR2 from the germline V gene are SGHRS and YFSETQ. V lost 0 bases, J lost 4 bases, and 9 bases lay in between.